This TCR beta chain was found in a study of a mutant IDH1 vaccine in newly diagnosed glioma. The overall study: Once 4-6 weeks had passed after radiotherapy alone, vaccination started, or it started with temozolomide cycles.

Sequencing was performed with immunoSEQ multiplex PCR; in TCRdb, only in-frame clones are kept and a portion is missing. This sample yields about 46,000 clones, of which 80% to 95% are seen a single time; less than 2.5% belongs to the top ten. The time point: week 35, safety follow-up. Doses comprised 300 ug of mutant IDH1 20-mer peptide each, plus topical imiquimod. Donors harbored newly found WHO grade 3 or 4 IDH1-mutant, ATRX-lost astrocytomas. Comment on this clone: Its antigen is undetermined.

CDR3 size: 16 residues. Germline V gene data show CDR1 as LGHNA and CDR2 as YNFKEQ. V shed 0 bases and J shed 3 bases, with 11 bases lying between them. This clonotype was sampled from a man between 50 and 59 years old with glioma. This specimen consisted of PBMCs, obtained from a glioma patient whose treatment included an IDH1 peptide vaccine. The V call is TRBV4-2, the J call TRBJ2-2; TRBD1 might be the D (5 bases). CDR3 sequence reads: CASSQDGAVYTGELFF. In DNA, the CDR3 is TGTGCCAGCAGCCAAGATGGGGCAGTTTACACCGGGGAGCTGTTTTTT.